Presented here are 14 T cell receptor beta chains from one specimen sequenced in a study of T cells in Graves' hyperthyroidism and ophthalmopathy. Researchers amplified the TCR beta CDR3 regions from RNA transcripts. Initially, a first-round RT-PCR of the TCR CDR3 employed the HTBI primer set. TCRdb re-derived calls from the multiplex PCR reads in MiXCR, one entry per CDR3 protein. The profile shows about 400,000 distinct CDR3 sequences, 15% to 18% of them singletons. Sequencing was carried out using blood. These receptor sequences come from a woman younger than 30 with Graves' hyperthyroidism that later progressed to Graves' ophthalmopathy.

This clonotype has a count of ten or more. The rearrangement joins TRBV3-1 to TRBJ2-5; no clear D gene. The CDR3 loop spans 10 amino acids. Per the germline V gene, CDR1 is LGHDT and CDR2 is YNNKEL (reference sequence). With 5 bases removed from V and 7 bases from J, the gap between germline ends came to 5 bases. The CDR3 protein is CASSDVTQYF. CDR3 bases: TGTGCCAGCAGCGATGTGACCCAGTACTTC.

The sample holds a few counts of this clonotype. One base away lies a much larger clone, so this may be a sequencing read error. The chain carries TRBV7-2 and TRBJ1-1; unclear D gene. V lost 1 base to trimming and J lost 4 bases, with 13 bases between them. This CDR3 has 15 residues. CDR1 and CDR2 (germline): SGHTA, FQGNSA. CDR3 region: CASSLVSGTGTEAFF. As DNA, the CDR3 is TGTGCCAGCAGCTTAGTATCGGGTACGGGCACTGAAGCTTTCTTT.

This clonotype turned up a few times. The chain employs TRBV29-1 and TRBJ2-1; TRBD2 matches at 10 bases. This CDR3 region has 15 residues. Germline loops: CDR1 SQVTM, CDR2 ANQGSEA. V shed 0 bases, J shed 9 bases, and the junction held 8 bases outside the gene matches. CDR3 bases: TGCAGCGTTGAAGATCTAGCGGGAGTTAGTAGTGAGCAGTTCTTC. Its protein is CSVEDLAGVSSEQFF.

This clonotype occurred a few times. The chain has TRBV3-1 and TRBJ1-3, with a weak D call TRBD1 (5 bases). The V gene's germline CDR1 is LGHDT and CDR2 YNNKEL (reference sequence). This CDR3 has 15 amino acids. Trimming took 4 bases from V and 6 from J, leaving 16 bases between them. CDR3 in amino acids: CASSPAQESLNTIYF. The CDR3, as DNA: TGTGCCAGCAGCCCCGCACAGGAGTCTTTAAACACCATATATTTT. The full variable domain, in which reference TRBV3-1 and TRBJ1-3 provide the parts outside the CDR3, is DTAVSQTPKYLVTQMGNDKSIKCEQNLGHDTMYWYKQDSKKFLKIMFSYNNKELIINETVPNRFSPKSPDKAHLNLHINSLELGDSAVYFCASSPAQESLNTIYFGEGSWLTVV.

This clonotype was counted at least ten times. V gene TRBV6-2 or TRBV6-3 combines with J gene TRBJ2-3; unclear D gene. V lost 2 bases and J lost 3, with 12 bases in between. Germline V gene lookup returns CDR1 MNHEY and CDR2 SVGEGT. The CDR3 has 15 amino acids. CDR3 loop: CASSYAVNPTDTQYF. The DNA for the CDR3 is TGTGCCAGCAGTTACGCGGTCAACCCGACAGATACGCAGTATTTT.

This clonotype was seen at least ten times. As DNA, the CDR3 is TGTGCCAGCAGCCTGGGACTAGCGGTAACTTACGAGCAGTACTTC. Its translation is CASSLGLAVTYEQYF. The J gene is TRBJ2-7, the V gene TRBV3-1; 11 nucleotides line up with TRBD2. Losses at the gene ends were 4 bases for V and 4 bases for J; bases not matched to a gene: 6. Germline V gene data show CDR1 as LGHDT and CDR2 as YNNKEL (reference sequence). The CDR3 spans 15 residues.

The chain is built from TRBV27 and TRBJ2-1, with TRBD2 as a possible D gene (6 bases). There are 14 residues in the CDR3. Germline V lookup: CDR1 MNHEY, CDR2 SMNVEV (reference sequence). Trimming took off 5 bases at V and 6 bases at J, with 14 bases between the two ends. The CDR3 region has the DNA TGTGCCAGCAGTATACCGGGACTCATCAATGAGCAGTTCTTC. This translates into CASSIPGLINEQFF.

This clonotype was counted many times. V is TRBV7-2 and J is TRBJ2-7; 9 bases are shared with TRBD2. The germline gives CDR1 SGHTA, CDR2 FQGNSA. V lost 2 bases to trimming and J lost 9 bases; unmatched junction nucleotides: 11. CDR3 length equals 15 residues. In DNA, the CDR3 is TGTGCCAGCAGCTTAAAAGCGGTAGCGGGGGAGGGGCAGTACTTC. Encoded protein: CASSLKAVAGEGQYF.

This clonotype was counted at least ten times. The V call is TRBV7-8, the J call TRBJ1-5, with TRBD1 matching over 9 bases. Unmatched junction bases numbered 10, after V lost 1 base and J lost 9 bases. This CDR3 region has 16 residues. Germline CDR1 and CDR2: SGHVS and FQNEAQ. The CDR3 sequence is CASSLGTGEIAMPQHF. In DNA, the CDR3 is TGTGCCAGCAGCTTAGGGACAGGGGAAATCGCTATGCCCCAGCATTTT.

In its sample, this clonotype was seen many times. V is TRBV11-2 and J is TRBJ2-1, with D unresolved. From germline, CDR1 is SGHAT and CDR2 FQNNGV. The germline V and J ends were trimmed by 4 bases and 6 bases, with 16 bases remaining between them. The CDR3 spans 15 residues. The CDR3 DNA reads as TGTGCCAGCAGCTATACTATAGGCCAAACCAATGAGCAGTTCTTC. This codes for CASSYTIGQTNEQFF.

This clonotype appeared many times. The chain couples TRBV18 to TRBJ2-7, with 8 bases aligning to TRBD1. Germline lookup yields CDR1 KGHSH and CDR2 LQKENI. The CDR3 runs to 15 residues. Trimming removed 2 bases from V and 3 bases from J; junction bases left unmatched: 6. CDR3 DNA: TGTGCCAGCTCACCAATGGGACAGGACCTCTACGAGCAGTACTTC. Residues: CASSPMGQDLYEQYF.

This clonotype was counted between two and nine times. The J gene is TRBJ2-1, the V gene TRBV12-3 or TRBV12-4, with 7 bases that match TRBD1. The J segment lost 10 bases and the V segment lost 6 bases, leaving 9 bases of the junction unmatched. The CDR3 runs 13 residues. The CDR3 here is CASRLGGPGEQFF. The CDR3 bases are TGTGCCAGCAGACTAGGGGGCCCGGGAGAGCAGTTCTTC.

Of note for this clonotype: A read error may be the cause here, since a much bigger clone is one base away. The chain has TRBV12-3 or TRBV12-4 and TRBJ2-5; the D gene is possibly TRBD2 (6 bases). The CDR3 totals 17 residues. The CDR3 nucleotides are TGTGCCAGCAGCCCCCCGTCGTGGAGGGGCGGTAAAGAGACCCAGCACTTC. It codes for CASSPPSWRGGKETQHF.

This clonotype was counted many times. The genes are TRBV27 and TRBJ2-5; TRBD1 matches at 10 bases. CDR3 length: 16 amino acids. Germline CDR1 reads MNHEY; CDR2 reads SMNVEV (reference sequence). V lost 5 bases, J lost 2 bases, and 8 bases stayed unmatched. The CDR3 nucleotides read TGTGCCAGCAGTAGGGACAGGGGCTTTCGACAAGAGACCCAGTACTTC. It is translated as CASSRDRGFRQETQYF.